This T cell receptor beta chain was identified during a study of control samples from healthy donors and cancer patients. The CDR3 is 14 residues long. With 0 bases removed from V and 5 bases from J, the gap between germline ends came to 11 bases. Germline-derived CDR1 and CDR2 are SGHTA and FQGTGA. Some clones are missing from TCRdb's copy, which holds only in-frame ones; the method was immunoSEQ multiplex PCR. The sample contains some 150,000 clones, under 90% of which appear only once. This rearrangement joins TRBV7-3 to TRBJ2-7, with D tentatively TRBD1 (6 bases). The clonotype was recovered from a man aged 30-40 years in good health. Sequencing was performed on blood. CDR3 bases: TGTGCCAGCAGCTTAACCGGCAGGGGAAACGAGCAGTACTTC. Its translation is CASSLTGRGNEQYF.